This TCR beta chain stems from a study of radiation and T cells in renal cell carcinoma. Study-level findings and limits: From baseline, blood top tumor clonotypes peaked at 2 weeks post-radiation. Without pretreatment biopsies, baseline tumor clonotype presence was undetermined.

Produced via immunoSEQ multiplex PCR; TCRdb's table is partial and in-frame only. Of 95,000 to 150,000 clones listed, roughly 80% are singletons. This clone was observed a single time. The antigen remains unidentified. Indicated time point: baseline pretreatment blood. The sample's treatment: 15 Gy SBRT to primary tumor, nephrectomy 4 weeks later. This renal cell carcinoma was of the clear cell type. Germline V lookup: CDR1 LNHDA, CDR2 SQIVND (reference sequence). The V end lost 6 bases, the J end lost 3 bases, and 20 bases lay between the germline ends. The CDR3 has 16 residues. The sequenced sample was blood, obtained from a patient whose treatment included radiotherapy and nephrectomy. The J gene is TRBJ1-1, the V gene TRBV19; TRBD1 is a possible D gene (6 bases). The TCR originated in a woman aged 55 to 70 with renal cell carcinoma. This CDR3 reads CASRRGVAKGDTEAFF. The CDR3 DNA reads as TGTGCCAGTAGGCGAGGGGTCGCTAAGGGGGACACTGAAGCTTTCTTT.